This T cell receptor (beta chain) was observed in a study of blood T cell repertoires in COVID-19. In the study overall: COVID-19 samples, acute and convalescent, were from the United States, Italy and Spain. The analysed material was cDNA or gDNA that came from T cells, B-cell-depleted T cells, or PBMCs.

Per the study methods: For nucleated cells, counts were estimated from reference gene primer amplification. Assay used: immunoSEQ multiplex PCR; TCRdb lists only in-frame clones, some missing. Clonal size and the V and J genes are those of that table, whereas D and trimming came from the DNA. The sample yields roughly 240,000 clones, roughly 82% seen once. Patients in Seattle were enrolled during active infection, then followed longitudinally. With 3 bases clipped from V and 4 bases from J, the junction kept 15 bases outside the gene matches. This CDR3 comprises 18 residues. Looked up from germline, CDR1 is MGHRA and CDR2 is YSYEKL.

The sequencing input was peripheral blood. The chain is built from TRBV4-1 and TRBJ2-4, with 7 bases lining up with TRBD1. This TCR derives from a woman older than 75 with COVID-19, enrolled during active disease. The CDR3 sequence is CASSHGPDREVQKNIQYF. The CDR3 DNA follows: TGCGCCAGCAGCCACGGGCCTGACAGGGAAGTTCAGAAAAACATTCAGTACTTC.